These 4 T cell receptor beta chains came from one sample sequenced in a study of blood T cell repertoires in COVID-19. Measured with immunoSEQ multiplex PCR; TCRdb has only the in-frame clones, and not every one. The sample carries 250,000 or so clones, about nine tenths recorded once. Sequencing used peripheral blood. The receptors were gathered from a man in his forties with active or convalescent COVID-19.

The CDR3 DNA reads as TGTGCCACCAGTGAAGGCGGGGGGAGAACCTACGAGCAGTACTTC. Translating it yields CATSEGGGRTYEQYF. J is TRBJ2-7 and V is TRBV24-1; 8 bases fit TRBD2. The CDR3 sequence is 15 residues long. V lost 4 bases to trimming and J lost 2 bases; unmatched junction nucleotides: 6. Germline lookup yields CDR1 KGHDR and CDR2 SFDVKD.

The rearrangement links TRBV15 to TRBJ2-1, with D unresolved. Germline V gene lookup returns CDR1 LNHNV and CDR2 YYDKDF (reference sequence). CDR3 length equals 14 residues. Trimming stripped 0 bases from V and 7 bases from J, with 10 bases between. The CDR3 loop reads CATSRDLIENEQFF. DNA of the CDR3: TGTGCCACCAGCAGAGATCTCATAGAGAATGAGCAGTTCTTC.

The J gene is TRBJ2-3, the V gene TRBV19; tentative D call: TRBD1 (6 bases). CDR1 is LNHDA, CDR2 SQIVND, per germline (reference sequence). Trimming shortened V by 4 bases and J by 4 bases, and 15 bases separated the two germline ends. This CDR3 has 15 amino acids. The DNA for the CDR3 is TGTGCCAGTAGTAATGGGGGACACAATTCAGATACGCAGTATTTT. Translated: CASSNGGHNSDTQYF.

This chain links TRBV28 with TRBJ1-1; 7 bases agree with TRBD1. The CDR3 length is 12 residues. CDR1 is MDHEN and CDR2 is SYDVKM in the germline V gene. V trimming: 10 bases; J trimming: 4 bases; junction bases outside the gene matches: 6. CDR3 amino acids: CATRQGPTEAFF. The DNA of the CDR3 is TGTGCCACTCGACAGGGCCCCACTGAAGCTTTCTTT.